Listed below are T cell receptor beta chains from one sample, sequenced in a study of PD-1 blockade in classical Hodgkin lymphoma. The protocol was immunoSEQ multiplex PCR, while the TCRdb copy is restricted to in-frame clones and leaves out a portion. The sample holds 17,000 or so clones, around 72% seen once. Sample: peripheral blood mononuclear cells (PBMCs), taken at baseline. The receptors come from a human donor with classical Hodgkin lymphoma. Both conserved end residues are part of each CDR3. A D gene is named only where the DNA matches it firmly. Not every row has a clone size; where given, it reads once, few, many or a size class.

TRBV4-1,.,TRBJ2-7,.,CASSYRDSPYEQYF,TGCGCCAGCAGCTACCGGGACTCTCCCTACGAGCAGTACTTC
TRBV18,once,TRBJ1-1,.,CASSPRESGTEAFF,TGTGCCAGCTCACCACGGGAGTCGGGCACTGAAGCTTTCTTT
TRBV18,.,TRBJ2-7,TRBD1,CASSRGRGPYEQYF,TGTGCCAGCTCACGGGGCAGGGGGCCCTACGAGCAGTACTTC
TRBV15,once,TRBJ2-1,.,CATSRDRGGFDEQFF,TGTGCCACCAGCAGAGACAGGGGGGGCTTCGATGAGCAGTTCTTC
TRBV27,.,TRBJ1-6,.,CASSSSGPNSPLHF,TGTGCCAGCAGTTCTTCAGGACCGAATTCACCCCTCCACTTT
TRBV18,.,TRBJ1-1,.,CASSPTQNTEAFF,TGTGCCAGCTCACCCACACAGAACACTGAAGCTTTCTTT
TRBV28,.,TRBJ1-4,TRBD1,CASSYPGQGAEKLFF,TGTGCCAGCAGTTACCCGGGACAGGGGGCTGAAAAACTGTTTTTT
TRBV30,.,TRBJ2-7,.,CAWGPGFRGLNYEQYF,TGTGCCTGGGGTCCCGGATTTCGGGGCTTAAACTACGAGCAGTACTTC
TRBV18,few,TRBJ2-7,.,CASSPGVSSAYEQYF,TGTGCCAGCTCACCAGGGGTTAGTAGCGCCTACGAGCAGTACTTC
TRBV6-5,few,TRBJ1-5,.,CASSRDSFSNQPQHF,TGTGCCAGCAGCCGAGACAGCTTTAGCAATCAGCCCCAGCATTTT
TRBV19,once,TRBJ1-2,TRBD1,CASSSGQGINYGYTF,TGTGCCAGTAGTAGCGGACAGGGGATTAACTATGGCTACACCTTC
TRBV14,.,TRBJ1-2,.,CASSQGAGSWRYTF,TGTGCCAGCAGCCAAGGGGCGGGGAGCTGGCGCTACACCTTC
TRBV9,few,TRBJ2-2,TRBD2,CASSVMGLAGTGELFF,TGTGCCAGCAGCGTAATGGGACTAGCGGGCACCGGGGAGCTGTTTTTT
TRBV11-3,.,TRBJ2-1,.,CASSLRGSSYNEQFF,TGTGCCAGCAGCCTGAGGGGGAGCTCCTACAATGAGCAGTTCTTC
TRBV11-2,.,TRBJ2-2,.,CASSTDTSAGELFF,TGTGCCAGCAGCACGGACACATCGGCCGGGGAGCTGTTTTTT
TRBV27,.,TRBJ2-2,.,CASSFGGTGELFF,TGTGCCAGCAGTTTCGGGGGAACCGGGGAGCTGTTTTTT
TRBV30,.,TRBJ2-7,TRBD2,CAWSDLAGDEQYF,TGTGCCTGGAGTGATCTAGCGGGTGACGAGCAGTACTTC
TRBV7-9,.,TRBJ1-2,TRBD1,CASSSEDRRGYTF,TGTGCCAGCAGCTCCGAGGACAGGAGGGGCTACACCTTC
TRBV2,.,TRBJ1-4,.,CASHWTNEKLFF,TGTGCCAGCCATTGGACTAATGAAAAACTGTTTTTT
TRBV5-1,.,TRBJ2-3,TRBD2,CASSIAGPGTDTQYF,TGCGCCAGCAGCATAGCGGGACCAGGCACAGATACGCAGTATTTT
TRBV19,once,TRBJ2-1,.,CASKGGFDGPLSNEQFF,TGTGCCAGTAAGGGGGGGTTTGACGGACCTCTATCCAATGAGCAGTTCTTC
TRBV7-9,.,TRBJ2-3,.,CASSFLGVTDTQYF,TGTGCCAGCAGCTTTTTAGGCGTCACAGATACGCAGTATTTT
TRBV28,.,TRBJ2-1,.,CASSWNTAVDEQFF,TGTGCCAGCAGTTGGAATACGGCAGTAGATGAGCAGTTCTTC
TRBV27,few,TRBJ1-5,TRBD1,CASSLKGAGNQPQHF,TGTGCCAGCAGTTTAAAGGGGGCTGGGAATCAGCCCCAGCATTTT